The present entry profiles one T cell receptor (beta chain) with its context. Germline CDR1 is SGHDT and CDR2 is YYEEEE. The CDR3 is 15 amino acids. Losses at the gene ends were 3 bases for V and 1 base for J; bases not matched to a gene: 5. The data derive from a study of blood T cell repertoires in COVID-19. TCRdb keeps only in-frame clones here, not all; method: immunoSEQ multiplex PCR. The table has over 200,000 clones, 80% to 90% seen once. This chain uses TRBV5-6 with TRBJ1-1; TRBD1 matches at 8 bases. The specimen was peripheral blood. The TCR originated in a woman aged 50 to 60 with acute or convalescent COVID-19. The CDR3 nucleotides read TGTGCCAGCAGCTACCAGGACAGGGAGAACACTGAAGCTTTCTTT. Translation gives CASSYQDRENTEAFF. The entire variable domain, with the rest obtained from reference TRBV5-6 and TRBJ1-1, is as follows: DAGVTQSPTHLIKTRGQQVTLRCSPKSGHDTVSWYQQALGQGPQFIFQYYEEEERQRGNFPDRFSGHQFPNYSSELNVNALLLGDSALYLCASSYQDRENTEAFFGQGTRLTVV.